Following are 25 T cell receptor beta chains from one sample sequenced in a study of T-cell memory formation after mild COVID-19. TCRdb analysed the 5' RACE reads with MiXCR anew, one entry per CDR3 protein. Of approximately 300,000 distinct CDR3 sequences listed, around a sixth are singletons. The sequenced sample was PBMCs or a T cell subset sorted from them (not recorded which). The receptor set was obtained from a man between 18 and 29 years old who had mild COVID-19 (a few samples of this study predate the infection). Cell type and time point are not known.

This clonotype turned up a few times. The chain has TRBV18 and TRBJ2-3; a weak D match, TRBD2 (6 bases). Looked up from germline, CDR1 is KGHSH and CDR2 is LQKENI. V was cut by 6 bases and J by 6 bases, with 13 bases left in between. This CDR3 has 13 amino acids. The DNA for the CDR3 is TGTGCCAGCTCCCCCGGCGGAGGGGATACGCAGTATTTT. Translation gives CASSPGGGDTQYF. Full variable domain (remainder filled in from reference TRBV18 and TRBJ2-3): NAGVMQNPRHLVRRRGQEARLRCSPMKGHSHVYWYRQLPEEGLKFMVYLQKENIIDESGMPKERFSAEFPKEGPSILRIQQVVRGDSAAYFCASSPGGGDTQYFGPGTRLTVL.

The V gene is TRBV25-1, the J gene TRBJ1-1; D is unclear. Trimming took off 7 bases at V and 9 bases at J, with 6 bases between the two ends. The CDR3 covers 9 residues. Looked up from germline, CDR1 is MGHDK and CDR2 is SYGVNS. In DNA form, the CDR3 reads TGTGCCAGCAACTGTAAAGCTTTCTTT. Protein product: CASNCKAFF.

This clonotype has ten or more counts. The V and J genes are TRBV7-2 and TRBJ2-1; D possibly matches TRBD1 or TRBD2 (6 bases each). Deletions cut 0 bases from V and 2 bases from J, with 8 bases between. The germline V gene has CDR1 SGHTA and CDR2 FQGNSA. The CDR3 contains 15 residues. The CDR3 DNA reads as TGTGCCAGCAGCTTAGCGGGGGGCCCCTACAATGAGCAGTTCTTC. It is translated as CASSLAGGPYNEQFF.

V is TRBV7-3 and J is TRBJ2-1; TRBD1 is a possible D gene (7 bases). With 6 bases removed from V and 2 bases from J, the gap between germline ends came to 17 bases. Germline V lookup: CDR1 SGHTA, CDR2 FQGTGA. The CDR3 spans 16 residues. The CDR3 bases are TGTGCCAGCAGTCCATCAGGGGGGAGTACCTACAATGAGCAGTTCTTC. Its translation: CASSPSGGSTYNEQFF.

The V and J genes are TRBV6-2 or TRBV6-3 and TRBJ1-6, with a tentative D call TRBD1 (5 bases). CDR1 MNHEY and CDR2 SVGEGT come from the germline V gene. This CDR3 has 14 amino acids. V lost 7 bases, J lost 7 bases, and 14 bases lay in between. CDR3: CASTTGRWNSPLHF. The CDR3, as DNA: TGTGCCAGCACCACGGGGCGGTGGAATTCACCCCTCCACTTT.

This clonotype was observed a few times. The chain combines TRBV6-5 with TRBJ2-3; either TRBD1 or TRBD2 may fit D (5 bases each). The CDR3 runs 12 residues. The V and J ends lost 2 bases and 9 bases respectively, with 9 bases between them. Germline loops: CDR1 MNHEY, CDR2 SVGAGI. The CDR3 region is CASSYGGRTQYF. The CDR3 DNA follows: TGTGCCAGCAGTTACGGGGGAAGGACGCAGTATTTT.

V is TRBV6-6 and J is TRBJ1-1; D remains unclear. The CDR3 consists of 14 residues. V was pared by 6 bases and J by 0 bases, with 11 bases between. Germline lookup yields CDR1 MNHNY and CDR2 SVGAGI (reference sequence). The CDR3 sequence is CASRGSELNTEAFF. The CDR3 bases are TGTGCCAGCAGGGGCAGCGAACTGAACACTGAAGCTTTCTTT.

The CDR3 sequence: CASRPTVGEAYEQYV. The CDR3 nucleotides read TGTGCAAGTCGCCCCACGGTAGGGGAAGCCTACGAGCAGTACGTC. This sequence joins TRBV12-2 and TRBJ2-7; the tabulated D call, TRBD2, remains unverified against the DNA. TRBV12-2 is a recognized pseudogene. CDR3 size: 15 residues.

The chain recombines TRBV12-3 or TRBV12-4 with TRBJ2-3; D gene ambiguous. The germline V and J ends were trimmed by 6 bases and 3 bases, with 7 bases remaining between them. CDR3 length equals 12 residues. CDR3 loop: CASSIVTDTQYF. The CDR3 DNA follows: TGTGCCAGCAGCATTGTAACAGATACGCAGTATTTT.

This clonotype has only a few counts. The chain carries TRBV6-1 and TRBJ2-5; 11 bases line up with TRBD2. The V segment lost 8 bases and the J segment 4 bases; nucleotides outside the gene matches: 9. The CDR3 runs to 15 residues. Germline V gene data show CDR1 as MNHNS and CDR2 as SASEGT. The DNA of the CDR3 is TGTGCCAGCGAGGTTGGGCTAGCGGGGGGAGAGACCCAGTACTTC. Its translation: CASEVGLAGGETQYF.

This clonotype occurred a few times. The CDR3 nucleotides are TGCGCCAGCAGCTTCCTACTGGGCGGGGGATCCGCAGATACGCAGTATTTT. Translation: CASSFLLGGGSADTQYF. The rearrangement joins TRBV5-1 to TRBJ2-3; 7 nucleotides align to TRBD2. This CDR3 is 17 amino acids long. Germline CDR1 is SGHRS and CDR2 is YFSETQ. Unmatched junction bases numbered 13, after V lost 2 bases and J lost 4 bases.

This clonotype was found a few times. The chain links TRBV21-1 to TRBJ2-7; the table's D call TRBD1 went unverified against the DNA. TRBV21-1 is a pseudogene segment. The CDR3 sequence is 16 residues long. DNA of the CDR3: TGTGCCAGCAGCAAGGAACAACAGGGGAAAAGATACGAGCAGTACTTC. Translated: CASSKEQQGKRYEQYF.

The chain uses TRBV3-1 and TRBJ1-2; D is perhaps TRBD1 (6 bases). The CDR3 consists of 14 residues. Germline CDR1 is LGHDT and CDR2 is YNNKEL (reference sequence). Trimming stripped 7 bases from V and 6 bases from J, with 18 bases between. The CDR3 loop reads CASTRSGGGDGYTF. In nucleotides, the CDR3 is TGTGCCAGCACCCGAAGCGGGGGCGGGGATGGCTACACCTTC.

This clonotype was counted once. The chain combines TRBV6-6 with TRBJ2-5, with TRBD2 identical over 9 bases. CDR3 size: 15 residues. V was pared by 8 bases and J by 2 bases, with 9 bases of the junction left unmatched. Germline V CDR1 and CDR2: MNHNY, SVGAGI (reference sequence). CDR3 sequence (DNA): TGTGCCAGCTGCTGGCGGGGGGGTGAACAAGAGACCCAGTACTTC. Translation: CASCWRGGEQETQYF.

The table lists this clonotype with a few counts. J is TRBJ2-1 and V is TRBV28; perhaps TRBD2 as D (5 bases). The length of the CDR3 is 14 residues. CDR1 is MDHEN, CDR2 SYDVKM, per germline. The V and J ends lost 6 bases and 11 bases respectively, with 20 bases between them. CDR3 DNA sequence: TGTGCCAGCAGGTATAAAGGCGGAAAGACTAAGCAGTTCTTC. It codes for CASRYKGGKTKQFF.

This chain connects TRBV11-2 to TRBJ2-7; 7 positions match TRBD1. The V and J ends lost 6 bases and 2 bases, in that order; junction bases with no gene match: 7. This CDR3 comprises 14 residues. The germline gives CDR1 SGHAT, CDR2 FQNNGV. CDR3 coding DNA: TGTGCCAGCAGAAACCCAGGGACAGCCTACGAGCAGTACGTC. This codes for CASRNPGTAYEQYV.

The genes are TRBV12-3 or TRBV12-4 and TRBJ2-3, with D perhaps being TRBD1 or TRBD2 (6 bases each). The CDR3 length is 14 residues. V shed 2 bases and J shed 2 bases, with 8 bases lying between them. This CDR3 reads CASSLRGPTDTQYF. CDR3 DNA sequence: TGTGCCAGCAGTTTACGGGGGCCCACAGATACGCAGTATTTT.

A few counts support this clonotype. The chain employs TRBV7-2 and TRBJ2-5, with D possibly matching TRBD2 (5 bases). Germline CDR1 SGHTA, CDR2 FQGNSA. This CDR3 is 13 amino acids long. Trimming shortened V by 0 bases and J by 10 bases, and 12 bases separated the two germline ends. CDR3 in amino acids: CASSLAWGDGQYF. The CDR3 region has the DNA TGTGCCAGCAGCTTAGCGTGGGGAGATGGCCAGTACTTC. Full variable domain (remainder filled in from reference TRBV7-2 and TRBJ2-5): GAGVSQSPSNKVTEKGKDVELRCDPISGHTALYWYRQSLGQGLEFLIYFQGNSAPDKSGLPSDRFSAERTGGSVSTLTIQRTQQEDSAVYLCASSLAWGDGQYFGPGTRLLVL.

The CDR3 DNA reads as TGCAGTGCGATCAGGACTAGCGGGGGGGAGCAGTACGTC. Residues: CSAIRTSGGEQYV. The chain carries TRBV20-1 and TRBJ2-7, with 14 bases identical to TRBD2. This CDR3 has 13 residues. V lost 6 bases, J lost 7 bases, and 5 bases stayed unmatched. In germline, CDR1 is DFQATT, CDR2 SNEGSKA (reference sequence).

The gene calls are TRBV24-1 and TRBJ2-2, with 11 positions matching TRBD2. CDR3 size: 17 residues. Germline values: CDR1 KGHDR, CDR2 SFDVKD. The trim removed 4 bases at V and 4 bases at J, leaving 7 bases unmatched. This CDR3 reads CATSDNRLAGTTGELFF. The CDR3 DNA reads TGTGCCACCAGTGACAATAGACTAGCGGGGACCACCGGGGAGCTGTTTTTT.

The genes are TRBV6-4 and TRBJ2-7, with 9 bases lining up with TRBD1. V lost 9 bases to trimming and J lost 3 bases; unmatched junction nucleotides: 6. CDR1 MRHNA and CDR2 SNTAGT come from the germline V gene. CDR3 length equals 13 residues. The CDR3 is CARGTGPRYEQYV. The CDR3 DNA reads TGTGCCAGGGGGACAGGGCCCCGCTACGAGCAGTACGTC.

The rearrangement joins TRBV18 to TRBJ2-7, with unresolved D. Trimming stripped 2 bases from V and 5 bases from J, with 7 bases between. The germline gives CDR1 KGHSH, CDR2 LQKENI. CDR3 length: 12 amino acids. Here the CDR3 reads CASSPVLHEQYV. The CDR3 nucleotides are TGTGCCAGCTCACCAGTGCTCCACGAGCAGTACGTC.

The sample holds a few counts of this clonotype. The chain couples TRBV5-1 to TRBJ2-7; no clear D gene. CDR1 and CDR2 from the germline V gene are SGHRS and YFSETQ. V lost 7 bases to trimming and J lost 6 bases, with 11 bases between them. This CDR3 has 11 residues. CDR3 in amino acids: CASGSGPEQYF. The CDR3 region has the DNA TGCGCCAGCGGGTCCGGGCCCGAGCAGTACTTC.

This clonotype was detected only a few times. V and J are TRBV7-6 and TRBJ2-1; D perhaps matches TRBD2 (6 bases). The CDR3 runs to 15 residues. Trimming cost V 2 bases and J 2 bases, with 10 bases left between them. Germline lookup yields CDR1 SGHVS and CDR2 FNYEAQ. The CDR3 region has the DNA TGTGCCAGCAGCTTATCGGCGGGGACCTACAATGAGCAGTTCTTC. It encodes CASSLSAGTYNEQFF.

This clonotype was observed a handful of times. This chain links TRBV27 with TRBJ1-4; 7 bases agree with TRBD1. This CDR3 has 16 residues. Germline assignment: CDR1 MNHEY and CDR2 SMNVEV (reference sequence). V trimming: 4 bases; J trimming: 5 bases; junction bases outside the gene matches: 10. CDR3 sequence reads: CASSSKWDSPNEKLFF. Written as DNA, the CDR3 is TGTGCCAGCAGTTCAAAATGGGACAGCCCGAATGAAAAACTGTTTTTT.